This entry features one T cell receptor beta chain sequence. Its target is not known. A much bigger clone sits one base away, suggesting this may be a read error. In the naive CD8 group, cells lacked CD45RO and were positively selected for CCR7, so terminally differentiated effector memory CD45RA+ cells were left out. All donors qualified as healthy HIV-negative adults and had experienced no recent acute infections or vaccinations. The sample comes from a study of shared clonotypes between healthy human individuals. Study results and limitations: Among a few donors, roughly 5% of naive CD4 clonotypes were found in common. Among the subsets, naive ones generally showed larger estimated richness than memory ones.

An assay was performed, and its level was deep. TCRdb keeps only in-frame clones here, not all; method: immunoSEQ multiplex PCR. There are about 2 million clones in the sample; roughly 94% occur only once, and roughly 1.1% lies in the top ten. CDR1 SGHDT and CDR2 YYEEEE come from the germline V gene. The CDR3 extends over 14 amino acids. Losses at the gene ends were 2 bases for V and 6 bases for J; bases not matched to a gene: 3. The chain carries TRBV5-6 and TRBJ2-7, with 12 nucleotides matching TRBD1. This clonotype was sampled from a man aged 18 to 35 in good health. The sample comprised naive CD8+ T cells sorted from blood. CDR3 sequence reads: CASSLGTGGFEQYF. The CDR3 region has the DNA TGTGCCAGCAGCTTAGGGACAGGGGGCTTCGAGCAGTACTTC.